The clone carrying this TCR beta chain was detected only a few times. CDR3 size: 15 residues. Germline assignment: CDR1 MNHEY and CDR2 SVGAGI. Trimming pared 4 bases from V and 4 bases from J, leaving 16 bases between. These data come from a study of blood T cells in healthy people across ages. A second PCR, run for roughly 7 to 12 cycles, used a sample-barcoded 5' primer plus a J-beta primer mix. TCRdb re-called the 5' RACE reads with MiXCR, one entry per CDR3 protein. The sample comprises 720,000 or so distinct CDR3 sequences, around 41% of which are singletons, and roughly 30% rests with the top ten.

V usage is TRBV6-5 and J usage is TRBJ1-2; tentatively, D is TRBD1 (5 bases). This TCR was recovered from an older man in good health. The sample consisted of blood. In DNA form, the CDR3 reads TGTGCCAGCAGTTCCGCGGCAGGGAGTGCCTATGGCTACACCTTC. Its protein product is CASSSAAGSAYGYTF.